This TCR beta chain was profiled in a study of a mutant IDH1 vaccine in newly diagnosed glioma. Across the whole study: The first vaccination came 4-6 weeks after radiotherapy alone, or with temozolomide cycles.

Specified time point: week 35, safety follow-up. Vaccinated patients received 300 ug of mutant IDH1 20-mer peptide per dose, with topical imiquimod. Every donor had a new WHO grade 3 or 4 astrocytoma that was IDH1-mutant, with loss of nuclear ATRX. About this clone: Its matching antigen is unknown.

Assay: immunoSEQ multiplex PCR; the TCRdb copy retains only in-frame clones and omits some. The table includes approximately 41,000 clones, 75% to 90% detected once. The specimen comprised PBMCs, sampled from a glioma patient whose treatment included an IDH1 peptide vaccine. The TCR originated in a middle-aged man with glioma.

This CDR3 reads CASSDNRDMAGELFF. DNA for the CDR3: TGTGCCAGCAGCGACAACAGGGATATGGCCGGGGAGCTGTTTTTT. The gene calls are TRBV25-1 and TRBJ2-2; D is perhaps TRBD1 (6 bases). V lost 6 bases and J lost 6, with 17 bases in between. The germline gives CDR1 MGHDK, CDR2 SYGVNS. This CDR3 has 15 residues.